What follows are 8 T cell receptor beta chains derived from one specimen sequenced in a study of vaccination effects on CD4 cells after COVID-19. Antigen specificity for these receptors is unknown. TCRdb keeps only in-frame clones here, not all; method: immunoSEQ multiplex PCR. The top ten hold around 2% of the sample, which has about 70,000 clones, around 77% seen once. A 10-day culture period preceded the isolation of CD4+ T cells. Sequenced material: CD4+ T cells from PBMCs cultured without peptide, taken before COVID-19 vaccination. These receptors were taken from a human donor who received a COVID-19 vaccine.

The chain links TRBV29-1 to TRBJ1-3; D remains unclear. The germline gives CDR1 SQVTM, CDR2 ANQGSEA. There are 12 residues in the CDR3. The V and J ends lost 6 bases and 8 bases respectively, with 14 bases between them. The CDR3 nucleotides are TGCAGCGTAGACCGATCAAGGGACACCATATATTTT. Encoded protein: CSVDRSRDTIYF. The variable domain in full, with the rest retrieved from reference TRBV29-1 and TRBJ1-3, is SAVISQKPSRDICQRGTSLTIQCQVDSQVTMMFWYRQQPGQSLTLIATANQGSEATYESGFVIDKFPISRPNLTFSTLTVSNMSPEDSSIYLCSVDRSRDTIYFGEGSWLTVV.

The chain combines TRBV7-3 with TRBJ2-3; 9 positions match TRBD2. CDR1 is SGHTA, CDR2 FQGTGA, per germline. The V gene end was trimmed by 2 bases and the J gene end by 7 bases; junction bases not matched to a gene: 7. The CDR3 has 15 amino acids. CDR3 in DNA: TGTGCCAGCAGCTTATTGGGCGGGGGGGCTTATACGCAGTATTTT. Protein product: CASSLLGGGAYTQYF.

This clone has a handful of counts. The chain uses TRBV11-1 and TRBJ1-6; 11 bases are a match to TRBD1. CDR3 length equals 14 residues. The junction had 4 bases not matched to a gene; V was cut back by 6 bases and J by 9 bases. Looked up from germline, CDR1 is SGHAT and CDR2 is FQDESV (reference sequence). The CDR3 here is CASSPGTGGSPLHF. CDR3 in DNA: TGTGCCAGCAGTCCCGGGACAGGGGGTTCACCCCTCCACTTT.

CDR3 region: CASSQEHGTPNSRSSYNSPLHF. The CDR3 DNA follows: TGTGCCAGCAGCCAGGAGCATGGGACTCCTAACTCCCGGAGCTCCTATAATTCACCCCTCCACTTT. The chain combines TRBV3-1 (or the pseudogene TRBV3-2) with TRBJ1-6; tentative D call: TRBD1 (5 bases). Germline CDR1 LGHDT, CDR2 YNNKEL (reference sequence). The CDR3 runs to 22 residues. The V and J ends lost 3 bases and 0 bases respectively, with 27 bases between them.

This clone was seen a single time. The chain couples TRBV27 to TRBJ2-2; D may be TRBD2 (6 bases). Germline V CDR1 and CDR2: MNHEY, SMNVEV (reference sequence). CDR3 length: 14 residues. Trimming cost V 6 bases and J 7 bases, with 15 bases left between them. CDR3 nucleotide sequence: TGTGCCAGCAGCCGTAAGATCGGGGGCGGGGAGCTGTTTTTT. This gives the protein CASSRKIGGGELFF.

V usage is TRBV12-5 and J usage is TRBJ1-3, with no clear D. This CDR3 spans 13 amino acids. Germline values: CDR1 LGHNT, CDR2 FRNRAP. V shed 1 base and J shed 0 bases, with 1 base lying between them. CDR3 amino acids: CASGLASGNTIYF. CDR3 in DNA: TGTGCTAGTGGTTTGGCCTCTGGAAACACCATATATTTT.

V is TRBV18 and J is TRBJ2-1; no firm D call. The CDR3 totals 14 residues. Germline V lookup: CDR1 KGHSH, CDR2 LQKENI. V lost 0 bases to trimming and J lost 7 bases, with 10 bases between them. The CDR3, as DNA: TGTGCCAGCTCACCACCTAGACCGAAAAATGAGCAGTTCTTC. Its translation: CASSPPRPKNEQFF.

V usage is TRBV24-1 and J usage is TRBJ2-5; no firm D call. CDR1 is KGHDR and CDR2 is SFDVKD in the germline V gene. The CDR3 totals 13 residues. The V end lost 3 bases, the J end lost 4 bases, and 8 bases lay between the germline ends. In DNA form, the CDR3 reads TGTGCCACCAGTGATACGACACGAGAGACCCAGTACTTC. It translates to CATSDTTRETQYF.